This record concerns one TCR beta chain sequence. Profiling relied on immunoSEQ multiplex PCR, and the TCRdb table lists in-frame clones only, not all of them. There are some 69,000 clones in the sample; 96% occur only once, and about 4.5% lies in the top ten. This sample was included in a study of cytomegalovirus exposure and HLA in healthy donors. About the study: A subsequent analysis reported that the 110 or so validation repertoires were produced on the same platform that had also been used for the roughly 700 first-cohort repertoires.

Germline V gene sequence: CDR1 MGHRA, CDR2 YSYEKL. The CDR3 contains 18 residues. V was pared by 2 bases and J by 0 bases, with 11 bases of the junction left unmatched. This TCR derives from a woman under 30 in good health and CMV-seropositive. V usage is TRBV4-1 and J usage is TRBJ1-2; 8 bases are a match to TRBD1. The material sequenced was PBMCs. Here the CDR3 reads CASSQPRDRLLANYGYTF. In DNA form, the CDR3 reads TGCGCCAGCAGCCAACCCCGGGACAGGCTCTTAGCTAACTATGGCTACACCTTC.